This TCR beta chain was obtained from a study of T cell responses to AZD1222 COVID-19 vaccine. Study-level points and caveats: White British people made up most donors, females outnumbered males, and clonal diversity was possibly underestimated.

Generated by immunoSEQ multiplex PCR, the TCRdb table keeps only in-frame clones and is missing some. Here the sample spans roughly 130,000 clones, 86% being singletons. With V trimmed by 1 base and J by 6 bases, 5 bases remained unmatched. Per germline, CDR1 SQVTM and CDR2 ANQGSEA. This CDR3 spans 15 amino acids. Only one count was recorded for this clone. Antigen specificity is unknown. This specimen was peripheral blood, taken on day 0 of AZD1222 vaccination. The V and J genes are TRBV29-1 and TRBJ2-2; TRBD1 matches 10 bases. This sequence was found in an adult in good health. The chain's CDR3 is CSVEAIGTGAGELFF. CDR3 DNA: TGCAGCGTTGAAGCGATCGGGACAGGGGCCGGGGAGCTGTTTTTT.